This TCR beta chain was found in a study of response to subunit inactivated influenza vaccine. Study-level results: The authors put forward the suggestion that each seasonal influenza vaccination may bring in only a limited number of new T cells.

This clonotype was counted only a few times. Its antigen is not known. TCRdb analysed the RT-PCR reads with MiXCR anew, one entry per CDR3 protein. This sample has more than 700,000 distinct CDR3 sequences, with approximately 22% found just once. CDR1 and CDR2 (germline): DFQATT, SNEGSKA (reference sequence). Trimming removed 6 bases from V and 2 bases from J; junction bases left unmatched: 9. The CDR3 spans 14 residues. This clonotype was sampled from a man aged 50 to 60 who received an inactivated influenza vaccine. The rearrangement uses TRBV20-1 and TRBJ2-5; 7 bases align to TRBD1. Specimen: PBMCs from blood, collected around 5 days after vaccination. CDR3 DNA: TGCAGTGCCCCTGGGTGGGACAGTCAAGAGACCCAGTACTTC. The encoded protein is CSAPGWDSQETQYF.